This TCR beta chain was found in a study of glioma-infiltrating T cells. The iRepertoire nested amplicon-rescue multiplex PCR amplified TCR alpha and beta CDR3s from RNA. Input was about 85-400 ng of tissue mRNA or PBMC total RNA. TCRdb reanalysed the multiplex PCR reads using MiXCR and keeps one entry per CDR3 protein. Of under 200,000 distinct CDR3 sequences listed, roughly a third were seen once; the top ten hold 20%. The table lists this clonotype with a few counts. This sequence was found in a human donor with low-grade glioma or glioblastoma, undergoing nonglioma brain surgery, or in good health (not recorded which). Specimen: glioma tissue, nonneoplastic brain tissue, or PBMCs (not recorded which).

The CDR3 coding sequence is TGTGCCAGCAGCTCTACCCTAGCGCCAACTCAATACGAGCAGTACTTC. Protein sequence: CASSSTLAPTQYEQYF. The J gene is TRBJ2-7, the V gene TRBV12-3 or TRBV12-4, with TRBD2 as a possible D gene (6 bases). Trimming pared 6 bases from V and 4 bases from J, leaving 22 bases between. The CDR3 consists of 16 residues.